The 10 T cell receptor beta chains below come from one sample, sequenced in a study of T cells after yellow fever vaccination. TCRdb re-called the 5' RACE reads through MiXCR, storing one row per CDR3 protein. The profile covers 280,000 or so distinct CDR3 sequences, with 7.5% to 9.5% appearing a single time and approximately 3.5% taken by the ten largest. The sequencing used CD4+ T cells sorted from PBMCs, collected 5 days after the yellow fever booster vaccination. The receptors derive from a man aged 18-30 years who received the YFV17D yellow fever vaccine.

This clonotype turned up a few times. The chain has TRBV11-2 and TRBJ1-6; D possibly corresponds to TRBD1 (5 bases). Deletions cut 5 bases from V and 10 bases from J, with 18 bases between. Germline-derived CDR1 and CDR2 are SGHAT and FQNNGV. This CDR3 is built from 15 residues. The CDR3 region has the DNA TGTGCCAGCAGCCTTACTCGCCCAAAGGGGTCACCCCTCCACTTT. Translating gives CASSLTRPKGSPLHF.

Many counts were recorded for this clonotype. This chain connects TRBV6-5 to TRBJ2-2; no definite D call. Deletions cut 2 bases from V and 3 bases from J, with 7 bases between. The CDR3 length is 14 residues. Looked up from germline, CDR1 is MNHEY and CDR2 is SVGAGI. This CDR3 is CASSYGRDTGELFF. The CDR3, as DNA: TGTGCCAGCAGTTACGGCCGGGACACCGGGGAGCTGTTTTTT.

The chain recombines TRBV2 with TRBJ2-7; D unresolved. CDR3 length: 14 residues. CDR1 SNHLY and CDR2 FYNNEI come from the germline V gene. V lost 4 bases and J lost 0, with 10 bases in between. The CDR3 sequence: CASSVESVSYEQYV. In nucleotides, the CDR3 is TGTGCCAGCAGTGTAGAGTCCGTCTCCTACGAGCAGTACGTC.

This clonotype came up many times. As DNA, the CDR3 is TGTGCCAGCAACCTAGGCGGGGGCCAAGAGACCCAGTACTTC. Its translation is CASNLGGGQETQYF. The rearrangement links TRBV6-1 to TRBJ2-5, with 7 nucleotides matching TRBD2. V trimming: 7 bases; J trimming: 1 base; junction bases outside the gene matches: 6. Germline loops: CDR1 MNHNS, CDR2 SASEGT. The CDR3 spans 14 residues.

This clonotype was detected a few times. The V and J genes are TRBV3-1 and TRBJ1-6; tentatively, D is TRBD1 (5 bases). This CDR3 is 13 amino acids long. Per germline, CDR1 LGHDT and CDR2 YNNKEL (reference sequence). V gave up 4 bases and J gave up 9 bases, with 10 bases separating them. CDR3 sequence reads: CASSLPRGSPLHF. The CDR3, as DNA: TGTGCCAGCAGCCTGCCTAGGGGTTCACCCCTCCACTTT.

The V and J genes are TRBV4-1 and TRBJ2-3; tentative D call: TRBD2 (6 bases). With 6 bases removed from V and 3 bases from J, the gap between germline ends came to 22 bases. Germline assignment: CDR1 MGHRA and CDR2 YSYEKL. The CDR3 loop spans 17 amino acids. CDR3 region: CASSKSGVTLATDTQYF. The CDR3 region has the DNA TGCGCCAGCAGTAAATCCGGGGTTACACTAGCAACAGATACGCAGTATTTT.

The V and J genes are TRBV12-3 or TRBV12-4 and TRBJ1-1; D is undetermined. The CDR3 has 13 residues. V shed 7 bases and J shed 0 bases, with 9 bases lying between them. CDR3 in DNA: TGTGCCAGCATTCTTACAGTGAACACTGAAGCTTTCTTT. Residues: CASILTVNTEAFF.

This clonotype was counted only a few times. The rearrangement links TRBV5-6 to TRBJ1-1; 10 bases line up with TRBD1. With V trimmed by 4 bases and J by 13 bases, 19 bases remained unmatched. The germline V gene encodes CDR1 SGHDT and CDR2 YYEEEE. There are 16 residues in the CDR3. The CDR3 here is CASSNPSGTGEGKGFF. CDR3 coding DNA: TGTGCCAGCAGCAATCCTTCCGGGACAGGGGAAGGGAAAGGTTTCTTT.

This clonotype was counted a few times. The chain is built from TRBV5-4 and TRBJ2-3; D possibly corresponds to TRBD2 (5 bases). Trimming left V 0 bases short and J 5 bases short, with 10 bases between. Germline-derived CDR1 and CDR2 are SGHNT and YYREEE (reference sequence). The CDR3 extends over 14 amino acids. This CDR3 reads CASSLDGRGDTQYF. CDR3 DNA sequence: TGTGCCAGCAGCTTGGACGGACGGGGAGATACGCAGTATTTT.

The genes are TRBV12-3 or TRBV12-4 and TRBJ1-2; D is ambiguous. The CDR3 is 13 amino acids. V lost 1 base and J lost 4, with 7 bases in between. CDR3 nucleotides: TGTGCCAGCAGTTTAGGGTCATCCTATGGCTACACCTTC. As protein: CASSLGSSYGYTF.